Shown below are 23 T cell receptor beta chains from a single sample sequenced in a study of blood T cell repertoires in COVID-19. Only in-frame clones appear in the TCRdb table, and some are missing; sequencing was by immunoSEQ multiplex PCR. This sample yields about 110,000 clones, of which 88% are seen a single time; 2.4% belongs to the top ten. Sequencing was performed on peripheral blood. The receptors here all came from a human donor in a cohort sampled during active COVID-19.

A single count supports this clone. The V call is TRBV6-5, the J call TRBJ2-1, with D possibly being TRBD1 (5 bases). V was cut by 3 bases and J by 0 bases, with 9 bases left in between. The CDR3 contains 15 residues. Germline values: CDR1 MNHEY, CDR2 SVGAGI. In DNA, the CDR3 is TGTGCCAGCAGTTATGACAGAAGCTCCTACAATGAGCAGTTCTTC. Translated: CASSYDRSSYNEQFF.

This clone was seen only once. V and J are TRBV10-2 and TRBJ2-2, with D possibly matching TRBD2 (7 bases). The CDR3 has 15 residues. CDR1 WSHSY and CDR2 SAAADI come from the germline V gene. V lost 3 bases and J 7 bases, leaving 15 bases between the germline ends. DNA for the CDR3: TGCGCCAGCAGTGACGGCGGGGGCGGGAACGGGGAGCTGTTTTTT. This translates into CASSDGGGGNGELFF.

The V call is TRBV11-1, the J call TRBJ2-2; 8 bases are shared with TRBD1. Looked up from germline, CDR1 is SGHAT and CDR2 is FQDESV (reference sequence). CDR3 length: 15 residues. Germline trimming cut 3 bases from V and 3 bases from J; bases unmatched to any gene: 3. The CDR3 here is CASSFTTGDTGELFF. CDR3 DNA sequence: TGTGCCAGCAGCTTTACGACAGGGGACACCGGGGAGCTGTTTTTT.

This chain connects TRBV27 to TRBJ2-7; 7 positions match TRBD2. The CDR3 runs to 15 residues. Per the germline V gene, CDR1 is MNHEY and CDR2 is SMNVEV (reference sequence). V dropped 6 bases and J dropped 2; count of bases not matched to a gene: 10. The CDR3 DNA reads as TGTGCCAGCAGAGAAAACGGGGGAGGGCCCTACGAGCAGTACTTC. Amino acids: CASRENGGGPYEQYF.

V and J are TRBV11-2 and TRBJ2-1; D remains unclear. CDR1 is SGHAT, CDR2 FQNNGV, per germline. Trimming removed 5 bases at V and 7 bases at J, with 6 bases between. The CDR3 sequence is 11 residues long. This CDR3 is CASSLGNEQFF. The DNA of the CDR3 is TGTGCCAGCAGCCTCGGGAATGAGCAGTTCTTC.

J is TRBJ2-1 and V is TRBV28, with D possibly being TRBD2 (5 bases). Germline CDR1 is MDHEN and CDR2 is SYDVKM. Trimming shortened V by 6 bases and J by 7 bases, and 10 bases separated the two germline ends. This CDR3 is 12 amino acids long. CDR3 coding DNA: TGTGCCAGCAGATTGTCGGGGAATGAGCAGTTCTTC. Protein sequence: CASRLSGNEQFF.

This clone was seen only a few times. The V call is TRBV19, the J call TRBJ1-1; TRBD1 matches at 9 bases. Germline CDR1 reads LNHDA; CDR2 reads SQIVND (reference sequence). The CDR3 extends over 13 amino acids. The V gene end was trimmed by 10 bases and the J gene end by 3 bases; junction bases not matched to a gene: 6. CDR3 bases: TGTGCCATATCGGACAGGGGCTACACTGAAGCTTTCTTT. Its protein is CAISDRGYTEAFF. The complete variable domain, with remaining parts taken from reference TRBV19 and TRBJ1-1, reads DGGITQSPKYLFRKEGQNVTLSCEQNLNHDAMYWYRQDPGQGLRLIYYSQIVNDFQKGDIAEGYSVSREKKESFPLTVTSAQKNPTAFYLCAISDRGYTEAFFGQGTRLTVV.

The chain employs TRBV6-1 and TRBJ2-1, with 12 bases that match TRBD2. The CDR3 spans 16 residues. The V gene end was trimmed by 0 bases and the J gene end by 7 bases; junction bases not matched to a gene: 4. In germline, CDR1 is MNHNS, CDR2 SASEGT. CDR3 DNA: TGTGCCAGCAGTGAAGCGGCTAGCGGGAGGGGGAATGAGCAGTTCTTC. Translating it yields CASSEAASGRGNEQFF.

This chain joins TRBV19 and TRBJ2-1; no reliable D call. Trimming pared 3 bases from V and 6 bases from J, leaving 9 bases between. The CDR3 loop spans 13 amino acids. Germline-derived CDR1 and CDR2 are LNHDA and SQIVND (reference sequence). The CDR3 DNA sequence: TGTGCCAGTAGTATGGGCTCGCCCAATGAGCAGTTCTTC. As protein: CASSMGSPNEQFF.

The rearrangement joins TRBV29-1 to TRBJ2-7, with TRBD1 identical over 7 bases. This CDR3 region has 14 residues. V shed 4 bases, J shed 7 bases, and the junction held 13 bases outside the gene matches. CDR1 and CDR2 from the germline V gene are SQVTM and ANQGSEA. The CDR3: CSVVIAGGIPEQYF. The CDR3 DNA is TGCAGCGTTGTCATTGCAGGGGGAATACCGGAGCAGTACTTC.

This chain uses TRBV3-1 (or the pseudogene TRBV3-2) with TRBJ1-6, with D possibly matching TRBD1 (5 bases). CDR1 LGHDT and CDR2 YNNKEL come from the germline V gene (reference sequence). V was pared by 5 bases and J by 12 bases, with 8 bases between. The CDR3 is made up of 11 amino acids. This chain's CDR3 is CASSFQGPLHF. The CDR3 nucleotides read TGTGCCAGCAGCTTTCAGGGACCCCTCCACTTT.

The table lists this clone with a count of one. CDR3 nucleotides: TGCGCCAGCAGCCGCTGGACAGGGTGGGACGAGCAGTACTTC. Translation: CASSRWTGWDEQYF. The chain couples TRBV5-1 to TRBJ2-7; 8 bases match TRBD1. Germline V lookup: CDR1 SGHRS, CDR2 YFSETQ. The V segment lost 4 bases and the J segment 5 bases; nucleotides outside the gene matches: 8. The CDR3 has 14 amino acids.

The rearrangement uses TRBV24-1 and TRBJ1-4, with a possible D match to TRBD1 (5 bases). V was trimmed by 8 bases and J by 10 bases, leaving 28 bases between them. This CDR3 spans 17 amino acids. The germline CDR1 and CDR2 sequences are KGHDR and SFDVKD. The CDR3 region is CATNPRAQGWENRKLFF. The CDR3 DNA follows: TGTGCCACCAATCCCCGGGCCCAGGGATGGGAAAATCGAAAACTGTTTTTT.

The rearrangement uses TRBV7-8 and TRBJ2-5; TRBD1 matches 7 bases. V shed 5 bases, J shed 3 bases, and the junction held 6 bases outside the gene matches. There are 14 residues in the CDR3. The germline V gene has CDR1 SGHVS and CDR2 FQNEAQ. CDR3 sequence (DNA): TGTGCCAGCAGCGCCCACGACAGGGAAGAGACCCAGTACTTC. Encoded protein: CASSAHDREETQYF.

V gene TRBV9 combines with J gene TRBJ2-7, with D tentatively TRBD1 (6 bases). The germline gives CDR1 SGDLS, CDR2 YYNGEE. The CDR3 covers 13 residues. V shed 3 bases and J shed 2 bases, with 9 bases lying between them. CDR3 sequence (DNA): TGTGCCAGCAGCGCCGGGACAACCTACGAGCAGTACTTC. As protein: CASSAGTTYEQYF.

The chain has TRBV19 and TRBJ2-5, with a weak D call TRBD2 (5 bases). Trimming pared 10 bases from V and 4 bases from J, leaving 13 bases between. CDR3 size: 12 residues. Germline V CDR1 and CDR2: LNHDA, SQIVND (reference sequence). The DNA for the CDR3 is TGTGCCACCAAGGACTTGAGAGAGACCCAGTACTTC. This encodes CATKDLRETQYF.

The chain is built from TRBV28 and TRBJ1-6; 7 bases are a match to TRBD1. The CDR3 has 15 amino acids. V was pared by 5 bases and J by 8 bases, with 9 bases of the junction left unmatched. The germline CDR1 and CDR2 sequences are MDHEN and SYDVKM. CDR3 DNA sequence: TGTGCCAGCAGTCGCGGGACAGCCTTTTATTCACCCCTCCACTTT. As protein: CASSRGTAFYSPLHF.

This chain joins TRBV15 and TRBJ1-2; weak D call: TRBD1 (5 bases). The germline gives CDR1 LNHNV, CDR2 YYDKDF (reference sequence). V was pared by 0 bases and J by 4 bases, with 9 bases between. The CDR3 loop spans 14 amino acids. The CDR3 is CATSREGEGYGYTF. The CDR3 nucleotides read TGTGCCACCAGCAGAGAGGGGGAGGGCTATGGCTACACCTTC.

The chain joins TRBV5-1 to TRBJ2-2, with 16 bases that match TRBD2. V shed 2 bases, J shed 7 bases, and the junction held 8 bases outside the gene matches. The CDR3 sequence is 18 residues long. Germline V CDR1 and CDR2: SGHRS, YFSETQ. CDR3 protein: CASSFIGTSGRAGGELFF. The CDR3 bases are TGCGCCAGCAGCTTTATAGGGACTAGCGGGAGGGCCGGCGGGGAGCTGTTTTTT.

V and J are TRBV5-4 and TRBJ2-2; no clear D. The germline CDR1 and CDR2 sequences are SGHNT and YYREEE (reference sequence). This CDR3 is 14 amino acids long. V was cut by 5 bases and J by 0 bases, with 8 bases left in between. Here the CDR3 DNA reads TGTGCCAGCAGGAACATTGCGAACACCGGGGAGCTGTTTTTT. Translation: CASRNIANTGELFF.

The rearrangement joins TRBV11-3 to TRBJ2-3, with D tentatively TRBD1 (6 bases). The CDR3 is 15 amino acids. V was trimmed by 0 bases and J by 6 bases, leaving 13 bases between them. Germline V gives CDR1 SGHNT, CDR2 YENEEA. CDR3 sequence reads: CASSLDGQGRDTQYF. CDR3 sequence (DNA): TGTGCCAGCAGCTTAGATGGCCAGGGGCGGGATACGCAGTATTTT.

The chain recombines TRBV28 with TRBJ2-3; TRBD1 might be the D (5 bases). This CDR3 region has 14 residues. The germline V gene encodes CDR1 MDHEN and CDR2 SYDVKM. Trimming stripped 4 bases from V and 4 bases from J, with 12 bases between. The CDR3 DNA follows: TGTGCCAGCAGTTCAGGGAATCGCCCAGATACGCAGTATTTT. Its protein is CASSSGNRPDTQYF.

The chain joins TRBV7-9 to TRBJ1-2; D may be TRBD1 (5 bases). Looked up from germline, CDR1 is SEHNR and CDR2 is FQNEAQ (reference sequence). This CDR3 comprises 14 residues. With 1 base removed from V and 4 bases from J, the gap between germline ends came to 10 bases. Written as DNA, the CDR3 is TGTGCCAGCAGCTTAGTCCAGGGAAGCTATGGCTACACCTTC. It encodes CASSLVQGSYGYTF.